This T cell receptor (beta chain) was found in a study of blood T cell repertoires in COVID-19. The V gene end was trimmed by 2 bases and the J gene end by 3 bases; junction bases not matched to a gene: 5. This CDR3 comprises 15 residues. Germline assignment: CDR1 LNHNV and CDR2 YYDKDF (reference sequence). Only in-frame clones appear in the TCRdb table, and some are missing; sequencing was by immunoSEQ multiplex PCR. The table records hundreds of thousands of clones, about 83% of them present only once. The chain has TRBV15 and TRBJ1-1, with 8 bases aligning to TRBD1. The TCR sequence derives from a woman aged 45-59 years with acute or convalescent COVID-19. Sequenced: peripheral blood. The CDR3 coding sequence is TGTGCCACCAGCAGACCAGGGGGCGGGTACACTGAAGCTTTCTTT. This sequence encodes CATSRPGGGYTEAFF.